Following are 13 T cell receptor beta chains from one sample sequenced in a study of T cells in localized non-small cell lung cancer. Some clones are missing from TCRdb's copy, which holds only in-frame ones; the method was immunoSEQ multiplex PCR. The table lists roughly 17,000 clones, roughly four fifths of them singletons, with roughly 25% in the top ten. Sample: peripheral blood, taken before any cancer treatment. The receptors shown here come from a female donor of 60 years or more with stage I lung adenocarcinoma.

In DNA form, the CDR3 reads TGTGCCTGGAGTCCGGGGACAGGGGTCAATGAGCAGTTCTTC. This translates into CAWSPGTGVNEQFF. V usage is TRBV30 and J usage is TRBJ2-1; TRBD1 matches 10 bases. Trimming took 2 bases from V and 6 from J; bases not matched to a gene: 4. Looked up from germline, CDR1 is GTSNPN and CDR2 is SVGIG (reference sequence). The CDR3 runs to 14 residues.

This clone has a single count. The chain links TRBV11-2 to TRBJ2-1; 7 bases fit TRBD2. Trimming cost V 6 bases and J 2 bases; bases outside gene matches: 10. Looked up from germline, CDR1 is SGHAT and CDR2 is FQNNGV. The CDR3 spans 16 residues. In nucleotides, the CDR3 is TGTGCCAGCAGTCCCGGGACTACCACCACCTACAATGAGCAGTTCTTC. Translated: CASSPGTTTTYNEQFF.

This chain connects TRBV7-2 to TRBJ2-7; a possible D gene is TRBD1 (5 bases). In germline, CDR1 is SGHTA, CDR2 FQGNSA. V was cut by 7 bases and J by 4 bases, with 14 bases left in between. The CDR3 is made up of 13 amino acids. In DNA form, the CDR3 reads TGTGCCAGCACCATTCAAAGGGGATACGAGCAGTACTTC. It translates to CASTIQRGYEQYF.

This chain connects TRBV10-2 to TRBJ2-7, with D possibly matching TRBD1 (5 bases). This CDR3 has 13 amino acids. Germline V gene data show CDR1 as WSHSY and CDR2 as SAAADI. V was cut by 7 bases and J by 4 bases, with 14 bases left in between. CDR3 sequence reads: CASTAGPRYEQYF. The CDR3 coding sequence is TGCGCCAGCACGGCAGGGCCGCGTTACGAGCAGTACTTC.

On this clone: Its ends do not fully match the called genes, so a read error is possible. The chain recombines TRBV6-4 with TRBJ1-1; 9 bases fit TRBD1. The CDR3 contains 11 residues. The V gene's germline CDR1 is MRHNA and CDR2 SNTAGT. CDR3 sequence: CASSSGTGMIF. The CDR3 DNA is TGTGCCAGCAGCTCCGGGACAGGGATGATCTTT.

The J gene is TRBJ1-2, the V gene TRBV20-1; the match to TRBD1 covers 8 bases. Germline CDR1 DFQATT, CDR2 SNEGSKA (reference sequence). V lost 4 bases and J lost 8; bases outside the gene matches: 3. CDR3 length: 11 residues. Here the CDR3 reads CSATGGGGYTF. The CDR3 nucleotides read TGCAGTGCTACAGGGGGCGGCGGCTACACCTTC.

CDR3 region: CAISGTDQPQHF. In DNA, the CDR3 is TGTGCCATCAGTGGGACCGATCAGCCCCAGCATTTT. V is TRBV10-3 and J is TRBJ1-5; D uncertain. Trimming left V 4 bases short and J 5 bases short, with 6 bases between. CDR1 ENHRY and CDR2 SYGVKD come from the germline V gene. The CDR3 is 12 residues long.

This clone was recorded once. The V gene is TRBV7-2, the J gene TRBJ1-5; 9 nucleotides line up with TRBD1. The CDR3 covers 13 residues. Germline CDR1 reads SGHTA; CDR2 reads FQGNSA. V was clipped by 5 bases and J by 4 bases; unmatched bases: 0. CDR3 nucleotide sequence: TGTGCCAGCAGCGACAGGGGGAATCAGCCCCAGCATTTT. It encodes CASSDRGNQPQHF.

The rearrangement uses TRBV30 and TRBJ2-3, with D hard to call. Trimming shortened V by 2 bases and J by 8 bases, and 20 bases separated the two germline ends. This CDR3 region has 15 residues. Looked up from germline, CDR1 is GTSNPN and CDR2 is SVGIG (reference sequence). CDR3 sequence (DNA): TGTGCCTGGAGTTCTATGGGCAGGTCCCTCGGTACGCAGTATTTT. Translating it yields CAWSSMGRSLGTQYF.

The V call is TRBV19, the J call TRBJ2-3, with 7 bases matching TRBD2. The trim removed 0 bases at V and 2 bases at J, leaving 5 bases unmatched. Germline V gene data show CDR1 as LNHDA and CDR2 as SQIVND (reference sequence). There are 16 residues in the CDR3. The CDR3 nucleotides are TGTGCCAGTAGTATAGATCTCAGCGGGGTCACAGATACGCAGTATTTT. Its translation: CASSIDLSGVTDTQYF.

This chain joins TRBV5-1 and TRBJ2-7; D might be TRBD2 (6 bases). The germline CDR1 and CDR2 sequences are SGHRS and YFSETQ. The CDR3 extends over 14 amino acids. Trimming shortened V by 0 bases and J by 7 bases, and 14 bases separated the two germline ends. Here the CDR3 DNA reads TGCGCCAGCAGCTTGGGGCGGGATGGGAGAGAGCAGTACTTC. As protein: CASSLGRDGREQYF.

A few counts support this clone. The chain couples TRBV7-2 to TRBJ2-5, with TRBD2 matching 10 bases. The junction had 11 bases not matched to a gene; V was cut back by 5 bases and J by 5 bases. This CDR3 comprises 16 residues. CDR1 is SGHTA and CDR2 is FQGNSA in the germline V gene. The chain's CDR3 is CASSRTQRGGRETQYF. As DNA, the CDR3 is TGTGCCAGCAGCCGGACCCAGCGGGGGGGCCGCGAGACCCAGTACTTC.

This clone was seen a single time. The chain employs TRBV19 and TRBJ1-5; D uncertain. There are 16 residues in the CDR3. CDR1 is LNHDA and CDR2 is SQIVND in the germline V gene (reference sequence). V gave up 3 bases and J gave up 1 base, with 13 bases separating them. The CDR3 nucleotides read TGTGCCAGTAGTATGGGCGCGGGTCCCAGCAATCAGCCCCAGCATTTT. It yields the protein CASSMGAGPSNQPQHF.